The present TCR beta chain was sequenced within a study of early T cells in non-severe SARS-CoV-2 infection. Separate cDNA molecules each had unique molecular identifiers attached to them. MiXCR was run by TCRdb on the 5' RACE reads, yielding one entry per CDR3 protein. Of 35,000 to 45,000 distinct CDR3 sequences listed, approximately 7.9% are singletons. V was shortened by 0 bases and J by 7 bases, with 17 bases between the two germline ends. Germline loops: CDR1 SGHNT, CDR2 YYREEE (reference sequence). This CDR3 spans 16 amino acids. Study-level results: VDJdb matching favored anti-spike CD8 responses, missing private and CD4 specificities.

There are many counts of this clonotype. Its antigen remains unknown. The rearrangement uses TRBV5-4 and TRBJ2-1; a possible D gene is TRBD2 (7 bases). This clonotype originated in an adult who was a healthcare worker with PCR-confirmed SARS-CoV-2 infection or an uninfected control (not recorded which). This sample comprised whole blood, obtained at baseline. The CDR3 here is CASSLGLGGALNEQFF. CDR3 nucleotide sequence: TGTGCCAGCAGCTTGGGGCTGGGGGGGGCGTTGAATGAGCAGTTCTTC.